The next 30 T cell receptor beta chains were all read from a single sample in a study of neoadjuvant anti-PD-1 for oral cavity cancer. Assay used: immunoSEQ multiplex PCR; TCRdb lists only in-frame clones, some missing. The profile covers under 15,000 clones, with around two thirds appearing a single time and about 2.5% taken by the ten largest. This specimen was PBMCs, taken before nivolumab (anti-PD-1) treatment. These receptor sequences come from a person aged 40-85 years with oral cavity squamous cell carcinoma.

The chain joins TRBV5-8 to TRBJ2-2; 9 nucleotides agree with TRBD1. The CDR3 length is 16 residues. V lost 2 bases, J lost 4 bases, and 6 bases stayed unmatched. Germline assignment: CDR1 SGHTS and CDR2 YDEGEE. This CDR3 reads CASSLPGQGSTGELFF. The CDR3 DNA reads TGTGCCAGCAGCTTACCGGGACAGGGTTCCACCGGGGAGCTGTTTTTT. Combining the CDR3 with reference TRBV5-8 and TRBJ2-2 gives the whole variable domain EAGVTQSPTHLIKTRGQQATLRCSPISGHTSVYWYQQALGLGLQFLLWYDEGEERNRGNFPPRFSGRQFPNYSSELNVNALELEDSALYLCASSLPGQGSTGELFFGEGSRLTVL.

The table lists this clone with a few counts. V is TRBV5-1 and J is TRBJ2-2; tentative D call: TRBD2 (6 bases). Germline CDR1 is SGHRS and CDR2 is YFSETQ. The CDR3 is made up of 17 amino acids. V lost 3 bases and J 4 bases, leaving 19 bases between the germline ends. The CDR3 loop reads CASSSLLSRGGTGELFF. DNA of the CDR3: TGCGCCAGCAGCTCTCTTCTTAGCCGGGGAGGCACCGGGGAGCTGTTTTTT.

The chain carries TRBV4-2 and TRBJ2-1; unclear D gene. Germline V CDR1 and CDR2: LGHNA, YNFKEQ. With 2 bases removed from V and 7 bases from J, the gap between germline ends came to 12 bases. The CDR3 covers 14 residues. This CDR3 reads CASSQLTSGNEQFF. CDR3 in DNA: TGTGCCAGCAGCCAATTGACTTCCGGGAATGAGCAGTTCTTC.

J is TRBJ2-3 and V is TRBV5-1, with 13 positions matching TRBD2. The V and J ends lost 5 bases and 3 bases, in that order; junction bases with no gene match: 6. This CDR3 has 16 amino acids. Germline V lookup: CDR1 SGHRS, CDR2 YFSETQ. CDR3 residues: CASSTGTSGKTDTQYF. CDR3 sequence (DNA): TGCGCCAGCAGTACCGGGACTAGCGGGAAAACAGATACGCAGTATTTT.

The chain couples TRBV11-3 to TRBJ2-1; TRBD1 matches at 10 bases. Germline assignment: CDR1 SGHNT and CDR2 YENEEA. There are 15 residues in the CDR3. The ends lost 6 bases at V and 8 bases at J; junction bases unmatched: 10. CDR3 residues: CASSLPGQGTHEQFF. The CDR3 DNA is TGTGCCAGCAGTCTTCCGGGACAGGGGACCCATGAGCAGTTCTTC.

This clone has just a few counts. DNA of the CDR3: TGTGCCAGCAGTCCGGACTCCTTCATGAACACTGAAGCTTTCTTT. It codes for CASSPDSFMNTEAFF. The V and J genes are TRBV5-4 and TRBJ1-1; no reliable D call. Deletions cut 5 bases from V and 0 bases from J, with 14 bases between. Germline V gives CDR1 SGHNT, CDR2 YYREEE (reference sequence). The CDR3 extends over 15 amino acids. Combining the CDR3 with reference TRBV5-4 and TRBJ1-1 gives the whole variable domain ETGVTQSPTHLIKTRGQQVTLRCSSQSGHNTVSWYQQALGQGPQFIFQYYREEENGRGNFPPRFSGLQFPNYSSELNVNALELDDSALYLCASSPDSFMNTEAFFGQGTRLTVV.

This sequence joins TRBV25-1 and TRBJ2-7; TRBD1 might be the D (6 bases). CDR3 length: 15 amino acids. Germline V lookup: CDR1 MGHDK, CDR2 SYGVNS. The ends were cut back, 4 bases at V and 2 bases at J, with 15 bases in the middle. The CDR3 is CASSGQGPFAYEQYF. CDR3 nucleotides: TGTGCCAGCAGTGGGCAGGGGCCCTTTGCCTACGAGCAGTACTTC.

This clone was seen a few times. The J gene is TRBJ2-3, the V gene TRBV7-9, with 14 positions matching TRBD2. The junction had 12 bases not matched to a gene; V was cut back by 10 bases and J by 3 bases. The CDR3 is 17 amino acids. Germline V lookup: CDR1 SEHNR, CDR2 FQNEAQ (reference sequence). CDR3: CAIDSTSGGGRTDTQYF. CDR3 nucleotide sequence: TGTGCCATCGATTCGACTAGCGGGGGGGGAAGGACAGATACGCAGTATTTT.

The chain has TRBV11-2 and TRBJ1-2; no reliable D call. The CDR3 covers 15 residues. The V gene lost 7 bases and the J gene lost 7 bases, with 22 bases spanning the gap. Germline CDR1 SGHAT, CDR2 FQNNGV. The DNA for the CDR3 is TGTGCCAGCATGAGTTCATACCGACGAGCGAGTGGCTACACCTTC. This gives the protein CASMSSYRRASGYTF.

This clone has a handful of counts. One end of the junction fails to match germline, which may point to a read error. This chain joins TRBV19 and TRBJ2-7; D is uncertain. Germline V gene data show CDR1 as LNHDA and CDR2 as SQIVND (reference sequence). The CDR3 consists of 14 residues. Here the CDR3 DNA reads TGTGCCAGTAGTGAGGCGAGTAGACCGTCTTCCTTGCACTTC. Residues: CASSEASRPSSLHF.

This sequence joins TRBV19 and TRBJ2-5; unclear D gene. The CDR3 has 13 residues. V was trimmed by 5 bases and J by 1 base, leaving 8 bases between them. Germline CDR1 reads LNHDA; CDR2 reads SQIVND (reference sequence). CDR3 in amino acids: CASSPRTQETQYF. CDR3 sequence (DNA): TGTGCCAGTAGTCCCAGGACCCAAGAGACCCAGTACTTC.

The chain recombines TRBV5-1 with TRBJ1-1; D ambiguous. Per the germline V gene, CDR1 is SGHRS and CDR2 is YFSETQ. This CDR3 has 13 amino acids. V lost 5 bases to trimming and J lost 4 bases, with 12 bases between them. CDR3 DNA sequence: TGCGCCAGCAGGCAGAACCCTCGCACTGAAGCTTTCTTT. This encodes CASRQNPRTEAFF.

By share of the sample, this clone is medium-sized (0.01 to 0.1%). The chain has TRBV7-8 and TRBJ2-7; no clear D. The CDR3 is 13 residues long. V gave up 6 bases and J gave up 2 bases, with 11 bases separating them. Germline V gene sequence: CDR1 SGHVS, CDR2 FQNEAQ. The CDR3 here is CASSLNKPYEQYF. Written as DNA, the CDR3 is TGTGCCAGCAGTCTTAACAAGCCCTACGAGCAGTACTTC.

This sequence joins TRBV5-4 and TRBJ2-1; 9 bases are a match to TRBD1. The germline gives CDR1 SGHNT, CDR2 YYREEE (reference sequence). V trimming: 0 bases; J trimming: 6 bases; junction bases outside the gene matches: 7. The CDR3 length is 16 residues. CDR3 sequence (DNA): TGTGCCAGCAGCTTGGACCGGACAGGGGCAATCAATGAGCAGTTCTTC. This encodes CASSLDRTGAINEQFF.

The V call is TRBV21-1, the J call TRBJ2-7; the table's D gene call, TRBD2, was not cross checked with the DNA. TRBV21-1 is a pseudogene. This CDR3 has 10 amino acids. For the CDR3, the DNA is TGTGCCAGGGGGGGCTACGAGCAGTACTTC. Residues: CARGGYEQYF.

The chain uses TRBV7-9 and TRBJ1-6; D gene ambiguous. Trimming pared 2 bases from V and 5 bases from J, leaving 7 bases between. The CDR3 sequence is 14 residues long. Germline V gene sequence: CDR1 SEHNR, CDR2 FQNEAQ (reference sequence). DNA of the CDR3: TGTGCCAGCAGCTTATCCGGTAATAATTCACCCCTCCACTTT. Protein product: CASSLSGNNSPLHF.

V gene TRBV6-1 combines with J gene TRBJ1-2, with D perhaps TRBD1 (5 bases). The length of the CDR3 is 16 residues. Germline V gene data show CDR1 as MNHNS and CDR2 as SASEGT. Trimming removed 6 bases at V and 7 bases at J, with 24 bases between. The chain's CDR3 is CASRESGQSGGAGYTF. Here the CDR3 DNA reads TGTGCCAGCAGAGAATCGGGGCAATCCGGCGGGGCTGGCTACACCTTC.

J is TRBJ1-6 and V is TRBV15, with D perhaps TRBD1 (6 bases). The CDR3 loop spans 14 amino acids. Germline V gene data show CDR1 as LNHNV and CDR2 as YYDKDF (reference sequence). The ends were cut back, 8 bases at V and 6 bases at J, with 14 bases in the middle. The chain's CDR3 is CATPGAPFNSPLHF. The CDR3 bases are TGTGCCACCCCGGGGGCGCCCTTTAATTCACCCCTCCACTTT.

The rearrangement uses TRBV14 and TRBJ1-2; D unclear. The CDR3 extends over 13 amino acids. V gave up 0 bases and J gave up 4 bases, with 6 bases separating them. CDR1 and CDR2 from the germline V gene are SGHDN and FVKESK. CDR3 residues: CASSQDFSYGYTF. Here the CDR3 DNA reads TGTGCCAGCAGCCAAGATTTCAGCTATGGCTACACCTTC.

The V gene is TRBV5-1, the J gene TRBJ2-3; a weak D match, TRBD1 (5 bases). The CDR3 loop spans 14 amino acids. The V gene's germline CDR1 is SGHRS and CDR2 YFSETQ. The V gene lost 0 bases and the J gene lost 2 bases, with 7 bases spanning the gap. The CDR3, as DNA: TGCGCCAGCAGCTTGGGACAGAACACAGATACGCAGTATTTT. Translation gives CASSLGQNTDTQYF.

This chain uses TRBV2 with TRBJ2-7; 8 bases map to TRBD2. CDR1 SNHLY and CDR2 FYNNEI come from the germline V gene. This CDR3 contains 13 residues. V lost 0 bases and J lost 5; bases outside the gene matches: 0. DNA of the CDR3: TGTGCCAGCAGTGAAGCTAGCGGGGACGAGCAGTACTTC. Residues: CASSEASGDEQYF. The full variable domain, its missing parts supplied by reference TRBV2 and TRBJ2-7, is EPEVTQTPSHQVTQMGQEVILRCVPISNHLYFYWYRQILGQKVEFLVSFYNNEISEKSEIFDDQFSVERPDGSNFTLKIRSTKLEDSAMYFCASSEASGDEQYFGPGTRLTVT.

This clone appeared once. The chain is built from TRBV7-2 and TRBJ1-1; D is undetermined. Germline V gene data show CDR1 as SGHTA and CDR2 as FQGNSA. The CDR3 has 13 amino acids. Between the trimmed V and J ends, which lost 1 base and 1 base, there was a span of 4 bases. CDR3 sequence reads: CASSLVRNTEAFF. CDR3 nucleotides: TGTGCCAGCAGCTTAGTTAGGAACACTGAAGCTTTCTTT.

This clone occurred once. The chain carries TRBV7-2 and TRBJ1-4; TRBD1 aligns across 10 bases. This CDR3 is 14 amino acids long. V shed 4 bases, J shed 5 bases, and the junction held 1 base outside the gene matches. CDR1 is SGHTA and CDR2 is FQGNSA in the germline V gene. The CDR3 DNA is TGTGCCAGCAGCTCGGACAGGGGGAATGAAAAACTGTTTTTT. Translated: CASSSDRGNEKLFF.

This chain links TRBV27 with TRBJ1-1; D is uncertain. This CDR3 region has 15 residues. V lost 5 bases, J lost 4 bases, and 17 bases lay in between. The germline V gene has CDR1 MNHEY and CDR2 SMNVEV (reference sequence). CDR3 coding DNA: TGTGCCAGCAGTCCAAGGGTACGGAGGGCCACTGAAGCTTTCTTT. This sequence encodes CASSPRVRRATEAFF.

This chain uses TRBV28 with TRBJ1-4, with D tentatively TRBD1 (6 bases). This CDR3 spans 14 amino acids. The V gene lost 5 bases and the J gene lost 7 bases, with 14 bases spanning the gap. CDR1 and CDR2 (germline): MDHEN, SYDVKM. CDR3 sequence (DNA): TGTGCCAGCAGTCAACGGGGGCGGCTTGAAAAACTGTTTTTT. This encodes CASSQRGRLEKLFF.

V gene TRBV7-2 combines with J gene TRBJ2-4; 9 nucleotides match TRBD2. The germline gives CDR1 SGHTA, CDR2 FQGNSA. V was pared by 1 base and J by 1 base, with 2 bases of the junction left unmatched. The CDR3 extends over 16 amino acids. The CDR3 region is CASSLGSGRAKNIQYF. The CDR3 bases are TGTGCCAGCAGCTTAGGAAGCGGGAGGGCCAAAAACATTCAGTACTTC.

The rearrangement links TRBV15 to TRBJ1-2, with a tentative D call TRBD1 (5 bases). CDR1 is LNHNV, CDR2 YYDKDF, per germline (reference sequence). The CDR3 runs 17 residues. V dropped 5 bases and J dropped 0 bases, with 19 bases sitting between them. CDR3 nucleotides: TGTGCCACCAGCTCCCTTGGGGTTGGGGGTTCTAACTATGGCTACACCTTC. This codes for CATSSLGVGGSNYGYTF.

This clone was seen only a few times. The DNA for the CDR3 is TGTGCCAGCAGTGTGAGCTGGGGAGCTTTCTTT. Its protein product is CASSVSWGAFF. The chain employs TRBV2 and TRBJ1-1, with D unresolved. Trimming pared 4 bases from V and 10 bases from J, leaving 10 bases between. This CDR3 has 11 residues. Looked up from germline, CDR1 is SNHLY and CDR2 is FYNNEI.

This chain links TRBV18 with TRBJ1-2; no reliable D call. V dropped 3 bases and J dropped 4 bases, with 9 bases sitting between them. CDR3 size: 13 residues. The germline gives CDR1 KGHSH, CDR2 LQKENI. CDR3 amino acids: CASSPGKAYGYTF. The CDR3 nucleotides are TGTGCCAGCTCACCGGGTAAAGCCTATGGCTACACCTTC.

This clone was observed a handful of times. The chain recombines TRBV5-8 with TRBJ1-2; 7 bases match TRBD1. The CDR3 length is 12 residues. V lost 3 bases and J lost 7; bases outside the gene matches: 3. CDR1 is SGHTS and CDR2 is YDEGEE in the germline V gene. The CDR3 nucleotides read TGTGCCAGCAGCTCTCACAGGGGTGGCTACACCTTC. This sequence encodes CASSSHRGGYTF.